This paragraph reports one T cell receptor (beta chain). Its antigen specificity is not known. The record has no base qualities; no much larger clone is one base away. Enrolling through a virtual design, the prospective study's participants ranged in age from roughly 18 to 90 years and lived across about two dozen United States geographic areas. Cohort assignment in the prospective study relied on participant-reported clinical history from a screening survey and a study questionnaire. A participant counted as exposed if, within 2 weeks of entering the study, that participant had been in contact with someone who had a PCR-confirmed or clinician-diagnosed COVID-19 case. Mobile phlebotomists in the prospective study collected whole blood, serum and a nasopharyngeal or oropharyngeal swab from every participant. Prospective study participants could optionally give additional blood draws and questionnaires over an approximately two-month period. Before DNA extraction, blood samples from the prospective study were shipped at room temperature or frozen.

The record originates from a study of blood T cell repertoires in COVID-19 (dated by TCRdb to 2018 to 2021). In terms of the full investigation: The collaborator samples originated in the United States, Italy and Spain and spanned the acute and convalescent phases of COVID-19. The material from the prospective study consisted of cDNA or gDNA derived from T cells, B-cell-depleted T cells, or PBMCs. Samples came from the ongoing ImmuneRACE study (first 160 participants) plus 1,254 subjects from 6 global collaborators. HLA class I and class II types, where available, came from metadata supplied by the sample provider rather than from assay-based typing. Deeply sampled blood TCRbeta repertoires from subjects exposed to, actively infected with, or recovered from COVID-19 were included in the dataset. A de-identified subject ID, COVID-19 status, age in years and sex were almost always included in the sample metadata. A freely available public database, intended as a resource for researchers studying the immune response to SARS-CoV-2, is where the repertoires were released. Study-wide findings and limitations: The quantity of clinical and demographic metadata differed by source and by participant and was supplied without curation.

The immunoSEQ Assay, a bias-controlled multiplex PCR, was used to amplify TCRbeta CDR3 regions from genomic DNA. Per the original workflow: Nucleated cell counts per sample were estimated from amplification of reference gene primers within the assay. Sequence reads were collapsed and filtered to measure the absolute abundance of every unique TCRbeta CDR3 rearrangement. For each sample, productive Simpson clonality was calculated by taking the square root of Simpson's diversity index across productive rearrangements. What TCRdb holds here is the immuneACCESS table cut down to in-frame rearrangements. Part of the clones is not present; checked against another copy, under half of the missing clones reflect an unresolved V gene, and the others are unexplained. From that table come the V and J calls and clone size; the DNA was used to work out D and trimming. In this sample the table shows 350,000 to 450,000 clones, approximately 91% of which occur a single time. Of the sample, 0.8% to 0.9% falls within the top ten clones.

The germline V gene encodes CDR1 KGHSH and CDR2 LQKENI. Trimming removed 3 bases from V and 4 bases from J, leaving 14 bases between the germline ends. From its cysteine to its phenylalanine, the CDR3 spans 15 amino acids. Only the CDR3 DNA stays, 45 bases, in frame from base 1. This TCR was recovered from a woman aged 40 to 55 who had been exposed to COVID-19. The receptor chain draws on TRBV18 and TRBJ2-3; the best D guess is TRBD1, with 5 bases matching. The sample was PBMCs or T cells enriched from blood (not recorded which). Read as DNA, the sequence is TGTGCCAGCTCACCTCAAGATCAGGGATCAGATACGCAGTATTTT. Translation gives CASSPQDQGSDTQYF.